This note documents a single T cell receptor beta chain sequence. What it binds is not known. Treatment given: oral pan-JAK inhibitor, 5-10 mg twice daily. Alopecia areata patients provided lesional scalp punch biopsies and peripheral blood, both collected for the study. V was clipped by 1 base and J by 7 bases, with 14 bases between them. Per germline, CDR1 SEHNR and CDR2 FQNEAQ (reference sequence). CDR3 length: 16 residues. The sample comes from a study of CD8+ T cells in alopecia areata. Notes on the study in general: In blood and scalp, many expanded lesional clones persisted during tofacitinib.

RNA extraction was followed by reverse transcription into cDNA, which acted as the sequencing template. Data came from immunoSEQ multiplex PCR; TCRdb stores just in-frame clones and leaves some out. The sample yields about 110,000 clones, 84% seen once. The clonotype originates from a human donor with alopecia areata. The chain employs TRBV7-9 and TRBJ1-6, with D unresolved. Source: CD8+ T cells sorted from blood, taken at week 24, from a patient treated with tofacitinib. The CDR3: CASSLGLPGRNSPLHF. As DNA, the CDR3 is TGTGCCAGCAGCTTAGGGCTCCCCGGGCGAAATTCACCCCTCCACTTT.